This record covers a single T cell receptor (beta chain). As yet, its antigen is unknown. Germline V gene lookup returns CDR1 SEHNR and CDR2 FQNEAQ (reference sequence). Trimming removed 3 bases at V and 0 bases at J, with 8 bases between. This CDR3 region has 14 residues. The data originate from a study of shared clonotypes between healthy human individuals. The overall study: Per donor, three plates held CD4 naive cells, three held CD4 memory, two held CD8 naive and one held CD8 memory.

Repertoires were generated with immunoSEQ multiplex PCR, while TCRdb's copy carries only in-frame clones and drops some. The data show about 2.1 million clones, around 93% seen once. CD45RO-negative, CCR7-positively selected cells formed the naive CD8 fraction, excluding terminally differentiated effector memory CD45RA+ cells. Healthy HIV-negative adults without recent acute infections or vaccinations served as donors. The study's findings and limits: A few donors held about 5% of naive CD4 clonotypes in common.

Sequencing input: naive CD8+ T cells from PBMCs. The V gene is TRBV7-9, the J gene TRBJ1-1; D is unclear. The sequence came from a young man in good health. Some clones in this sample may be carry-over from other donors' samples. CDR3 sequence: CASSFEGLNTEAFF. As DNA, the CDR3 is TGTGCCAGCAGCTTCGAGGGCTTGAACACTGAAGCTTTCTTT.